This T cell receptor (beta chain) was recovered during a study of response to subunit inactivated influenza vaccine. Study results and limitations: After each seasonal influenza vaccination, few new T cells are recruited, the authors suggested.

One entry per CDR3 protein, called by TCRdb with MiXCR from the RT-PCR reads. The sample has about 650,000 distinct CDR3 sequences; around 16% are singletons. The CDR3 runs to 15 residues. CDR1 is MNHEY, CDR2 SMNVEV, per germline (reference sequence). V gave up 2 bases and J gave up 3 bases, with 10 bases separating them. This clonotype occurred a few times. The antigen is undetermined. The V call is TRBV27, the J call TRBJ2-2; D is possibly TRBD2 (6 bases). This receptor was identified in a man aged 50 or older who received an inactivated influenza vaccine. Sequencing used PBMCs from blood, obtained less than 13 days after vaccination. CDR3 region: CASSLRRGYTGELFF. In DNA, the CDR3 is TGTGCCAGCAGTTTACGACGGGGGTACACCGGGGAGCTGTTTTTT.